This T cell receptor (beta chain) was sequenced during a study of T cells after yellow fever vaccination. This CDR3 has 16 amino acids. The V and J ends lost 1 base and 7 bases, in that order; junction bases with no gene match: 4. Germline CDR1 reads LGHNA; CDR2 reads YSLEER. One entry per CDR3 protein, called by TCRdb with MiXCR from the 5' RACE reads. Altogether hundreds of thousands of distinct CDR3 sequences are present, 8% to 10% being singletons, with the ten largest covering roughly 17%. The input for sequencing was PBMCs, taken on the day of the first yellow fever vaccination. This receptor was taken from a man aged 18 to 35 who received the YFV17D yellow fever vaccine. The J gene is TRBJ2-3, the V gene TRBV4-3, with 14 bases lining up with TRBD2. CDR3 bases: TGCGCCAGCAGCCAAGGACTAGCGGGGGGGCTGTATACGCAGTATTTT. Translated: CASSQGLAGGLYTQYF.